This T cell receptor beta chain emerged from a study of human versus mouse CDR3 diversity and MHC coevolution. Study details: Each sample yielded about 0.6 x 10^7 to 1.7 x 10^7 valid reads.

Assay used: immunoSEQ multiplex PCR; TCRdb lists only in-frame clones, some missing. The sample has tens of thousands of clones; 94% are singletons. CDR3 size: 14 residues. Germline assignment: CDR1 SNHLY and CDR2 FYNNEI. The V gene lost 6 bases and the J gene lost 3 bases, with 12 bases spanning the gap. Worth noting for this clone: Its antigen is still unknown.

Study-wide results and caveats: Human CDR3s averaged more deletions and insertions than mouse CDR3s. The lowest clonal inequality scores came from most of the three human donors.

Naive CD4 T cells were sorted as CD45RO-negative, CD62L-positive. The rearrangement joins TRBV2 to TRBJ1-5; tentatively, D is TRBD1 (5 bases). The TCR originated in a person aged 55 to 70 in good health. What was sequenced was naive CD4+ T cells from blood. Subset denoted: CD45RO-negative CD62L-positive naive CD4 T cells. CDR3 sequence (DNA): TGTGCCAGCAGGACCGCAGGGAACAATCAGCCCCAGCATTTT. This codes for CASRTAGNNQPQHF.